This is a list of T cell receptor beta chains from one sample in a study of T cell responses to AZD1222 COVID-19 vaccine. TCRdb's table, derived via immunoSEQ multiplex PCR, lists solely in-frame clones and lacks some. The profile shows some 96,000 clones, 80% to 95% of them singletons. Sequencing used peripheral blood, obtained on day 0 of AZD1222 vaccination. The receptors stem from an adult in good health. Both conserved end residues are part of each CDR3. D genes are given only for firm matches. Expanded clones are given a class, and other clones once, few, many or no size at all.

j_call,d_call,v_call,clone_size,cdr3_nt,cdr3_aa
TRBJ1-3,NA,TRBV4-1,NA,TGCGCCAGCAGCCAAGAGGGGATATCTGGAAACACCATATATTTT,CASSQEGISGNTIYF
TRBJ2-3,TRBD2,TRBV4-1,NA,TGCGCCAGCAGCCAAGATGGGAGGGCCCCTCGGGATACGCAGTATTTT,CASSQDGRAPRDTQYF
TRBJ1-1,NA,TRBV7-9,NA,TGTGCCAGCAGCGTACCAAGCAGGGGAGCGGTGAACACTGAAGCTTTCTTT,CASSVPSRGAVNTEAFF
TRBJ2-1,NA,TRBV5-6,NA,TGTGCCAGCAGCTTGGCCGGAGACTACAATGAGCAGTTCTTC,CASSLAGDYNEQFF
TRBJ2-1,TRBD2,TRBV29-1,NA,TGCAGCGTTGAGACTAGCGGGACCTACAATGAGCAGTTCTTC,CSVETSGTYNEQFF
TRBJ2-3,TRBD2,TRBV7-2,NA,TGTGCCAGCAGCTTAGAAGCGGGAGGGTACACAGATACGCAGTATTTT,CASSLEAGGYTDTQYF
TRBJ2-2,NA,TRBV7-9,NA,TGTGCCAGCAGCTTTAGACTTAACACCGGGGAGCTGTTTTTT,CASSFRLNTGELFF
TRBJ2-1,TRBD1,TRBV9,NA,TGTGCCAGCAGCGGCTGGGACAGGAAGGATGAGCAGTTCTTC,CASSGWDRKDEQFF
TRBJ1-2,NA,TRBV11-2,once,TGTGCCAGCAGCCCCCGGACCGCAGATGGCTACACCTTC,CASSPRTADGYTF
TRBJ2-4,NA,TRBV7-9,NA,TGTGCCAGCAGCTTACGGTCTCTTATGGGCAAAAACATTCAGTACTTC,CASSLRSLMGKNIQYF
TRBJ2-4,NA,TRBV6-2/TRBV6-3,NA,TGTGCCAGCGGCCAATTCTTGGTGGCCAAAAACATTCAGTACTTC,CASGQFLVAKNIQYF
TRBJ2-3,TRBD2,TRBV28,NA,TGTGCCAGCAGTTTACTAGCGGGAGGCACAGATACGCAGTATTTT,CASSLLAGGTDTQYF
TRBJ1-4,TRBD1,TRBV25-1,once,TGTGCCAGCAGCGGGAAACGGTATGGGACAGGGTATGAAAAACTGTTTTTT,CASSGKRYGTGYEKLFF
TRBJ2-5,NA,TRBV6-2/TRBV6-3,NA,TGTGCCAGCAGTTCTCCGTACCAAGAGACCCAGTACTTC,CASSSPYQETQYF
TRBJ1-3,TRBD1,TRBV2,NA,TGTGCCAGCAAACTGGACAGGGCCGGAAACACCATATATTTT,CASKLDRAGNTIYF
TRBJ2-7,NA,TRBV7-9,NA,TGTGCCATTCAAACGTGGACTAACGCAAGCTCCTACGAGCAGTACTTC,CAIQTWTNASSYEQYF
TRBJ1-3,NA,TRBV7-8,NA,TGTGCCAGCAGCTTAAACGGGGTGGCGAGCTCTGGAAACACCATATATTTT,CASSLNGVASSGNTIYF
TRBJ2-3,TRBD1,TRBV5-1,NA,TGCGCCAGCAGCCGCGGACAGGGAAGCACAGATACGCAGTATTTT,CASSRGQGSTDTQYF
TRBJ2-1,TRBD2,TRBV18,NA,TGTGCCAGCTCACCACGGTGGCTAGCGGGAGGTCCTCCCTACAATGAGCAGTTCTTC,CASSPRWLAGGPPYNEQFF
TRBJ2-5,TRBD2,TRBV6-5,NA,TGTGCCAGCAGAGCCTTGGGACTAGAAGAGACCCAGTACTTC,CASRALGLEETQYF
TRBJ2-7,NA,TRBV5-1,NA,TGCGCCAGCAGACGAGTATGGGATTCGGCCTTCTACGAGCAGTACTTC,CASRRVWDSAFYEQYF
TRBJ2-4,NA,TRBV27,NA,TGTGCCAGCAGTTTAGGGCACGGGACTAAAAACATTCAGTACTTC,CASSLGHGTKNIQYF
TRBJ1-2,NA,TRBV7-2,NA,TGTGCCAGCAGCTCCAGGGTCAGCAACTATGGCTACACCTTC,CASSSRVSNYGYTF
TRBJ1-5,NA,TRBV6-2/TRBV6-3,NA,TGTGCCAGCAGCTATGGTCTTTTTCTTAGCAATCAGCCCCAGCATTTT,CASSYGLFLSNQPQHF
TRBJ2-5,NA,TRBV7-8,NA,TGTGCCAGCAGCCTAGGCCACTCCGATGAGACCCAGTACTTC,CASSLGHSDETQYF
TRBJ1-2,NA,TRBV6-4,once,TGTGCCAGCCGAGAAATCCCGGAGGTCGGCTATGGCTACACCTTC,CASREIPEVGYGYTF
TRBJ1-1,NA,TRBV7-9,NA,TGTGCCAGCGCACAGGGGAACACTGAAGCTTTCTTT,CASAQGNTEAFF
TRBJ1-1,NA,TRBV19,NA,TGTGCCAGTAGTATGGACAGAGAGGGGAAGGACACTGAAGCTTTCTTT,CASSMDREGKDTEAFF
TRBJ2-7,NA,TRBV3-1/TRBV3-2,once,TGTGCCAGCAGCCAAGGATCCCTAGCGTACCACGAGCAGTACTTC,CASSQGSLAYHEQYF
TRBJ2-1,TRBD2,TRBV5-4,few,TGTGCCAGCAGCTTGGCCTCGCGGGAGGACCCCTACGAGCAGTTCTTC,CASSLASREDPYEQFF
TRBJ2-5,TRBD2,TRBV5-1,NA,TGCGCCAGCAGCTACGGGACTAGCCAAGAGACCCAGTACTTC,CASSYGTSQETQYF
TRBJ2-7,NA,TRBV2,NA,TGTGCCAGCAGCCGAATCGGGACTCCTACCTACGAGCAGTACTTC,CASSRIGTPTYEQYF